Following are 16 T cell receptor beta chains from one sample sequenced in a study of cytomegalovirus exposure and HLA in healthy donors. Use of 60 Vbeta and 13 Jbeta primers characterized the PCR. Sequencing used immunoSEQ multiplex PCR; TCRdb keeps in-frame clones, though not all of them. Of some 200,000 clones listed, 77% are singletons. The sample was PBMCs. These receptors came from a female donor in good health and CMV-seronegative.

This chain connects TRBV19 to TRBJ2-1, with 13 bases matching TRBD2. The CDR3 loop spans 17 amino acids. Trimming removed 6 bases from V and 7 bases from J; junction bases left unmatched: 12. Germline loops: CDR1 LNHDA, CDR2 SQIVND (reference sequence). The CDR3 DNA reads TGTGCCAGTAGCCCCTCAACCGGGACTAGCGGGATTAATGAGCAGTTCTTC. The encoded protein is CASSPSTGTSGINEQFF. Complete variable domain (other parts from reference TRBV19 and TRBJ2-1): DGGITQSPKYLFRKEGQNVTLSCEQNLNHDAMYWYRQDPGQGLRLIYYSQIVNDFQKGDIAEGYSVSREKKESFPLTVTSAQKNPTAFYLCASSPSTGTSGINEQFFGPGTRLTVL.

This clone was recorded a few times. CDR3 sequence: CASSRQPYQETQYF. For the CDR3, the DNA is TGTGCCAGCAGCCGACAGCCTTACCAAGAGACCCAGTACTTC. The V and J genes are TRBV7-3 and TRBJ2-5, with a tentative D call TRBD1 (5 bases). Trimming cost V 5 bases and J 0 bases, with 10 bases left between them. The CDR3 totals 14 residues. Germline V CDR1 and CDR2: SGHTA, FQGTGA.

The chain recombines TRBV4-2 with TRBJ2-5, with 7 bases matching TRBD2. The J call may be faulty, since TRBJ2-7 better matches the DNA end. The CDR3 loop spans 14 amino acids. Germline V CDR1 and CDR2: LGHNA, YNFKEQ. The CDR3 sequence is CASSPGGAQGEQYF. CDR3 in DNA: TGTGCCAGCAGCCCGGGAGGTGCTCAGGGCGAGCAGTACTTC.

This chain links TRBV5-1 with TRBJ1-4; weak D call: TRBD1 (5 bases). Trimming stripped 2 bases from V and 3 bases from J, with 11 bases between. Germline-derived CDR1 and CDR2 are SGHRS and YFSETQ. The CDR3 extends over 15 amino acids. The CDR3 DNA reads TGCGCCAGCAGCTTCCGGGGGGTTTCTAATGAAAAACTGTTTTTT. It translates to CASSFRGVSNEKLFF. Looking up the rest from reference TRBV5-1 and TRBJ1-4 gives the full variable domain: KAGVTQTPRYLIKTRGQQVTLSCSPISGHRSVSWYQQTPGQGLQFLFEYFSETQRNKGNFPGRFSGRQFSNSRSEMNVSTLELGDSALYLCASSFRGVSNEKLFFGSGTQLSVL.

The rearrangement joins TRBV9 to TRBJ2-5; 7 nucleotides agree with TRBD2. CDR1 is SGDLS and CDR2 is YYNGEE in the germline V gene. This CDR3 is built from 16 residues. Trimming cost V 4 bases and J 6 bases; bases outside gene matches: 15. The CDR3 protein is CASSPESGTALQTQYF. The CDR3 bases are TGTGCCAGCAGCCCCGAGAGCGGGACGGCACTCCAGACCCAGTACTTC.

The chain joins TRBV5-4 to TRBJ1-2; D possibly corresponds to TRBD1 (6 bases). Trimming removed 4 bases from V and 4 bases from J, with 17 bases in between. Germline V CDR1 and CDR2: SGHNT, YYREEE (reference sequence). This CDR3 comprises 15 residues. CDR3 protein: CASSPSGTPSYGYTF. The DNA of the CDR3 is TGTGCCAGCAGCCCTTCCGGGACACCTTCCTATGGCTACACCTTC.

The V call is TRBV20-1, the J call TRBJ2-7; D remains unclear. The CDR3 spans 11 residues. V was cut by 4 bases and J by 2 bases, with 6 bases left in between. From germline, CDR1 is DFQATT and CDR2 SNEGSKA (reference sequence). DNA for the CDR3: TGCAGTGCTACCCTTGCCTACGAGCAGTACTTC. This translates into CSATLAYEQYF.

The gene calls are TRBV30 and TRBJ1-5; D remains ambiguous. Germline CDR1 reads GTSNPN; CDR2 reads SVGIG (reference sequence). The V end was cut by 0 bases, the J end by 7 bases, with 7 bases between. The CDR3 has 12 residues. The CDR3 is CAWSVGGQPQHF. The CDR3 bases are TGTGCCTGGAGTGTAGGAGGGCAGCCCCAGCATTTT.

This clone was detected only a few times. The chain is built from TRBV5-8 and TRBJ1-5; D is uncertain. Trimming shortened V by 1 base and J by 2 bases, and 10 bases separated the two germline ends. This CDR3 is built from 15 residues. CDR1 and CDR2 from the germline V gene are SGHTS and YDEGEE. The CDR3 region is CASSLPRLGNQPQHF. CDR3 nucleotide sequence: TGTGCCAGCAGCTTGCCCAGGTTGGGCAATCAGCCCCAGCATTTT. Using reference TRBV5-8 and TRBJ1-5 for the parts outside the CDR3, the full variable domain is EAGVTQSPTHLIKTRGQQATLRCSPISGHTSVYWYQQALGLGLQFLLWYDEGEERNRGNFPPRFSGRQFPNYSSELNVNALELEDSALYLCASSLPRLGNQPQHFGDGTRLSIL.

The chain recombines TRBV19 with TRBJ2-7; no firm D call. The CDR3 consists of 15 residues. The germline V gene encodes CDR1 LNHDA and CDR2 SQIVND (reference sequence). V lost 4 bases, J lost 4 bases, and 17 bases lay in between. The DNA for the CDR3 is TGTGCCAGTAGTACCGGTTTCGTTACCGGGTACGAGCAGTACTTC. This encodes CASSTGFVTGYEQYF.

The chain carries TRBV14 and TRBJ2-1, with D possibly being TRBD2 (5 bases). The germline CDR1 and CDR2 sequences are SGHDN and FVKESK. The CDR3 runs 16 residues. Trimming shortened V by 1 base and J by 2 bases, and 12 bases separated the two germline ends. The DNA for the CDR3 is TGTGCCAGCAGCCAAGGGTGGGCGGGTACCTACAATGAGCAGTTCTTC. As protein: CASSQGWAGTYNEQFF.

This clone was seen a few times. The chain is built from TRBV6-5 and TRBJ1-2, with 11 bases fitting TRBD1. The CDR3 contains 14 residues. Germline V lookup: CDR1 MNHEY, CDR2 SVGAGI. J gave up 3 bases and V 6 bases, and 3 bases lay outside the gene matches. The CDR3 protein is CASRRDRGDYGYTF. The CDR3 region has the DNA TGTGCCAGCAGGAGGGACAGGGGGGACTATGGCTACACCTTC.

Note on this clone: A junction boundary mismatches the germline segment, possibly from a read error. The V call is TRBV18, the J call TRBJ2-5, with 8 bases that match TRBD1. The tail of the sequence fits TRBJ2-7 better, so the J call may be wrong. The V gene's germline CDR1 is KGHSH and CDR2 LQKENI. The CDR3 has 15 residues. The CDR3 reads CASSLSDRASDEQYF. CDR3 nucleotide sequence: TGTGCCAGCTCACTCTCGGACAGGGCCTCCGACGAGCAGTACTTC.

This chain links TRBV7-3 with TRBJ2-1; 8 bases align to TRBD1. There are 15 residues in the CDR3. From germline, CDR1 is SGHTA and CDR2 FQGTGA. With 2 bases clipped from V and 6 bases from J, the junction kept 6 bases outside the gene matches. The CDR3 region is CASSLGLDRANEQFF. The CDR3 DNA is TGTGCCAGCAGCTTAGGATTGGACAGGGCCAATGAGCAGTTCTTC.

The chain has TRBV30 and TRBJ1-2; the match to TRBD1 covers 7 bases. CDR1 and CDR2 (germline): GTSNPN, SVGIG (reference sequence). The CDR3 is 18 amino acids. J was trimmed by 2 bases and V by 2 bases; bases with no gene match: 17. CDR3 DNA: TGTGCCTGGAGTCCGGCTCAGGGTCAGGGCAGGGGGAACTATGGCTACACCTTC. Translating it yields CAWSPAQGQGRGNYGYTF.

The CDR3 sequence is CASSQRARVTEAFF. In DNA, the CDR3 is TGTGCCAGCAGTCAACGAGCGAGGGTAACTGAAGCTTTCTTT. V usage is TRBV27 and J usage is TRBJ1-1; D is uncertain. Germline loops: CDR1 MNHEY, CDR2 SMNVEV (reference sequence). This CDR3 has 14 residues. The V end lost 5 bases, the J end lost 5 bases, and 15 bases lay between the germline ends.